A selection of T cell receptor beta chains follows, all from one sample in a study of blood T cell repertoires in COVID-19. Assay used: immunoSEQ multiplex PCR; TCRdb lists only in-frame clones, some missing. The table shows about 250,000 clones, with roughly 91% occurring only once. The sequencing sample was made of PBMCs or T cells enriched from blood (not recorded which). These receptors all come from a woman aged 25 to 39 with acute COVID-19. The CDR3 runs from the conserved cysteine through the conserved F or W. The order of the fields is D gene, clone size, V gene, J gene, CDR3 protein, CDR3 DNA. D genes are given only for firm matches. The listing skips clone size in some rows; elsewhere it reads once, few, many or a size class.

>.|.|TRBV6-6|TRBJ1-1
CASSTGKVEYTEAFF
TGTGCCAGCAGTACGGGGAAGGTAGAATACACTGAAGCTTTCTTT
>TRBD1|.|TRBV6-5|TRBJ1-1
CASSYRGQGEFEAFF
TGTGCCAGCAGTTACCGGGGACAGGGAGAGTTTGAAGCTTTCTTT
>.|.|TRBV28|TRBJ1-2
CASSLLQRSGYTF
TGTGCCAGCAGTTTATTACAGAGAAGTGGCTACACCTTC
>TRBD2|.|TRBV28|TRBJ2-1
CASSLSGGGAYNEQFF
TGTGCCAGCAGTTTATCGGGAGGGGGTGCCTACAATGAGCAGTTCTTC
>.|.|TRBV5-8|TRBJ1-3
CASFLGARTGNTIYF
TGTGCCAGCTTCTTGGGCGCGAGAACTGGAAACACCATATATTTT
>.|.|TRBV13|TRBJ1-4
CASSLAGQIEKLFF
TGTGCCAGCAGCTTAGCCGGACAGATTGAAAAACTGTTTTTT
>.|few|TRBV6-1|TRBJ1-2
CASSDGSEGNYGYTF
TGTGCCAGCAGTGACGGTAGTGAGGGCAACTATGGCTACACCTTC
>TRBD1|.|TRBV6-5|TRBJ1-3
CASSYETGVGNTIYF
TGTGCCAGCAGTTATGAGACAGGGGTTGGAAACACCATATATTTT
>.|once|TRBV21-1|TRBJ2-4
CASDKGLAKNIQYF
TGTGCCAGCGACAAGGGACTAGCCAAAAACATTCAGTACTTC
>.|.|TRBV19|TRBJ1-1
CASSDGGAEAFF
TGTGCCAGTAGTGATGGTGGAGCTGAAGCTTTCTTT
>.|.|TRBV7-9|TRBJ1-1
CASSLGAQNTEAFF
TGTGCCAGCAGCTTAGGGGCCCAGAACACTGAAGCTTTCTTT
>.|.|TRBV9|TRBJ1-1
CASSVGPEDTEAFF
TGTGCCAGCAGCGTAGGCCCAGAGGACACTGAAGCTTTCTTT
>.|.|TRBV19|TRBJ2-2
CASSIELTNTGELFF
TGTGCCAGTAGTATAGAACTGACGAACACCGGGGAGCTGTTTTTT
>TRBD1|.|TRBV5-1|TRBJ1-4
CASAGQGAGEKLFF
TGCGCCAGCGCGGGACAGGGGGCTGGTGAAAAACTGTTTTTT
>.|.|TRBV30|TRBJ2-5
CAWRMAVTQETQYF
TGTGCCTGGAGAATGGCGGTAACACAAGAGACCCAGTACTTC
>.|.|TRBV28|TRBJ2-7
CANRDSSTYEQYF
TGTGCCAACCGAGACAGCTCTACCTACGAGCAGTACTTC
>.|once|TRBV7-6|TRBJ2-7
CASSADRSPNEQYF
TGTGCCAGCAGCGCCGACAGATCCCCCAACGAGCAGTACTTC
>.|.|TRBV10-1|TRBJ2-1
CATQGERGEQFF
TGCGCCACCCAGGGGGAGCGGGGGGAGCAGTTCTTC
>TRBD1|.|TRBV5-4|TRBJ1-1
CASSLQTGGGDEAFF
TGTGCCAGCAGCCTCCAGACAGGGGGCGGTGATGAAGCTTTCTTT
>.|few|TRBV4-1|TRBJ2-2
CASSQPWKTDTGELFF
TGCGCCAGCAGCCAACCATGGAAGACTGACACCGGGGAGCTGTTTTTT
>TRBD1|.|TRBV18|TRBJ2-7
CASSSGTGPYEQYF
TGTGCCAGCTCGTCCGGGACAGGCCCCTACGAGCAGTACTTC
>TRBD1|.|TRBV7-9|TRBJ1-2
CASRRWDRGSYGYTF
TGTGCCAGCAGGCGCTGGGACAGGGGGAGCTATGGCTACACCTTC
>TRBD1|.|TRBV24-1|TRBJ1-6
CATSDLADRVDNSPLHF
TGTGCCACCAGTGATTTGGCAGACAGGGTCGATAATTCACCCCTCCACTTT
>.|.|TRBV5-1|TRBJ2-7
CASSLRSEASYEQYF
TGCGCCAGCAGCTTGCGGTCGGAGGCCTCCTACGAGCAGTACTTC
>TRBD2|.|TRBV28|TRBJ2-5
CASITTSEETQYF
TGTGCCAGCATCACAACTAGCGAAGAGACCCAGTACTTC
>.|.|TRBV7-9|TRBJ1-3
CASHQGNTIYF
TGTGCCAGCCACCAGGGAAACACCATATATTTT
>TRBD2|.|TRBV9|TRBJ2-1
CASSTPGLAVDNEQFF
TGTGCCAGCAGCACACCGGGACTAGCGGTGGACAATGAGCAGTTCTTC
>.|.|TRBV6-1|TRBJ2-1
CASSVIRQGGYNEQFF
TGTGCCAGCAGTGTGATTCGTCAGGGAGGCTACAATGAGCAGTTCTTC
>.|.|TRBV28|TRBJ1-2
CASSKGGAGYTF
TGTGCCAGCAGTAAAGGGGGGGCTGGCTACACCTTC
>TRBD2|.|TRBV4-1|TRBJ2-1
CASSSHPSGGLYNEQFF
TGCGCCAGCAGCTCACACCCTAGCGGGGGGCTCTACAATGAGCAGTTCTTC
>TRBD2|.|TRBV6-5|TRBJ2-5
CASSYNGGGETQYF
TGTGCCAGCAGTTACAATGGCGGGGGGGAGACCCAGTACTTC
>TRBD2|.|TRBV6-1|TRBJ2-2
CASSEALAGGRNTGELFF
TGTGCCAGCAGTGAAGCGCTAGCGGGGGGTCGAAACACCGGGGAGCTGTTTTTT
>.|.|TRBV7-2|TRBJ1-3
CASSHDRISGNTIYF
TGTGCCAGCAGCCATGACAGGATCTCTGGAAACACCATATATTTT
>TRBD1|.|TRBV7-2|TRBJ2-1
CASSLTGQDYNEQFF
TGTGCCAGCAGCTTGACGGGACAGGACTACAATGAGCAGTTCTTC
>TRBD1|.|TRBV7-6|TRBJ2-7
CASSPRDRAYEQYF
TGTGCCAGCAGCCCCCGGGACAGGGCCTACGAGCAGTACTTC
>.|.|TRBV4-1|TRBJ1-1
CASSQRPVDTEAFF
TGCGCCAGCAGCCAACGCCCGGTGGACACTGAAGCTTTCTTT
>.|.|TRBV5-6|TRBJ1-3
CASSLLPAGNTIYF
TGTGCCAGCAGCTTGCTGCCAGCGGGAAACACCATATATTTT
>TRBD1|.|TRBV10-2|TRBJ1-1
CASSGDRDTEAFF
TGCGCCAGCAGTGGTGACAGGGACACTGAAGCTTTCTTT
>TRBD1|.|TRBV28|TRBJ1-5
CASSPPRGQPQHF
TGTGCCAGCAGTCCTCCCAGGGGGCAGCCCCAGCATTTT
>.|few|TRBV7-2|TRBJ1-1
CASRSTPFMNTEAFF
TGTGCCAGCAGAAGCACCCCGTTCATGAACACTGAAGCTTTCTTT
>.|.|TRBV5-1|TRBJ2-5
CASSGLFGTQYF
TGCGCCAGCAGCGGCCTTTTTGGGACCCAGTACTTC
>TRBD1|.|TRBV2|TRBJ1-6
CASSERTGNSPLHF
TGTGCCAGCAGCGAGCGGACAGGGAATTCACCCCTCCACTTT
>.|once|TRBV19|TRBJ2-5
CASSTLTGQETQYF
TGTGCCAGTAGTACCCTTACAGGTCAAGAGACCCAGTACTTC
>TRBD2|.|TRBV4-3|TRBJ2-7
CASSQLLAGARSYEQYF
TGCGCCAGCAGCCAGCTACTAGCGGGGGCTCGGTCCTACGAGCAGTACTTC
>TRBD1|.|TRBV7-2|TRBJ1-2
CASSGDGDRGFHGYTF
TGTGCCAGCAGCGGCGACGGGGACAGGGGATTCCATGGCTACACCTTC
>.|.|TRBV28|TRBJ1-4
CASSLGQGYREKLFF
TGTGCCAGCAGTTTAGGGCAGGGGTATCGGGAAAAACTGTTTTTT
>TRBD2|.|TRBV5-4|TRBJ2-5
CASSLGGLAGGRMETQYF
TGTGCCAGCAGCTTGGGAGGACTAGCGGGGGGGCGGATGGAGACCCAGTACTTC
>.|.|TRBV6-5|TRBJ2-2
CASSYGGSDNTGELFF
TGTGCCAGCAGTTACGGGGGGAGTGATAACACCGGGGAGCTGTTTTTT
>TRBD1|.|TRBV5-6|TRBJ2-3
CASSNLAGTGGTTDTQYF
TGTGCCAGCAGCAACCTCGCCGGGACAGGGGGAACCACAGATACGCAGTATTTT
>.|once|TRBV5-4|TRBJ1-4
CASSLRDKLSTNEKLFF
TGTGCCAGCAGCTTGCGGGACAAGCTATCGACTAATGAAAAACTGTTTTTT
>TRBD2|.|TRBV7-2|TRBJ2-7
CASSSLAGGVEQYF
TGTGCCAGCAGCTCTCTCGCGGGGGGGGTCGAGCAGTACTTC
>TRBD2|.|TRBV18|TRBJ2-7
CASSTSGVPGEYF
TGTGCCAGCTCAACTAGCGGGGTCCCAGGGGAGTACTTC
>.|.|TRBV21-1|TRBJ1-1
CASSNMDYYEAFF
TGTGCCAGCAGCAATATGGACTACTATGAAGCTTTCTTT
>TRBD1|.|TRBV7-3|TRBJ1-2
CASSAYTGGVYGYTF
TGTGCCAGCAGCGCCTATACAGGGGGCGTCTATGGCTACACCTTC
>.|.|TRBV9|TRBJ1-1
CASSVGVGTEAFF
TGTGCCAGCAGCGTAGGTGTCGGCACTGAAGCTTTCTTT